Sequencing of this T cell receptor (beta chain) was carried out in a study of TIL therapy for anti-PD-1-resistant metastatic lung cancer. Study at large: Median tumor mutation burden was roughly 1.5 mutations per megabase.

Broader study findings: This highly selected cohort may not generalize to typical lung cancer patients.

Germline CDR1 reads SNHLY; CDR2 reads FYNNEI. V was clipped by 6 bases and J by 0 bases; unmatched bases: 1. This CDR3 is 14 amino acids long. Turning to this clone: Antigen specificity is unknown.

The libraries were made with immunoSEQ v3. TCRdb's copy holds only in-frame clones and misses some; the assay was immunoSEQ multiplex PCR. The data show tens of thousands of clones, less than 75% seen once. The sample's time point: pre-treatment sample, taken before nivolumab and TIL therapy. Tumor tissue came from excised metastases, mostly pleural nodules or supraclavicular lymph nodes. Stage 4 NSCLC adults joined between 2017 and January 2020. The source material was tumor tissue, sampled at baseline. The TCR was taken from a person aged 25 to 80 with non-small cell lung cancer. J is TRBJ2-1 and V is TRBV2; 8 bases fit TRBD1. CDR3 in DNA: TGTGCCAGCAGCGACAGGGGCTCCTACAATGAGCAGTTCTTC. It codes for CASSDRGSYNEQFF.